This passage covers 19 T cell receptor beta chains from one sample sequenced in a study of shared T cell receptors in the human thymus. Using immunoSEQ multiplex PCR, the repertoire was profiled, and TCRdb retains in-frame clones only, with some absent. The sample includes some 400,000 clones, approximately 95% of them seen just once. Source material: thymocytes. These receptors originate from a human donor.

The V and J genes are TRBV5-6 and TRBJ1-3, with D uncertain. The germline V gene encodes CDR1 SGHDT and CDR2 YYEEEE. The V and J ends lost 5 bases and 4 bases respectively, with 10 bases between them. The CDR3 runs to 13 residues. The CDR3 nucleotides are TGTGCCAGCAGAGGTCGGGCAGGAAACACCATATATTTT. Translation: CASRGRAGNTIYF.

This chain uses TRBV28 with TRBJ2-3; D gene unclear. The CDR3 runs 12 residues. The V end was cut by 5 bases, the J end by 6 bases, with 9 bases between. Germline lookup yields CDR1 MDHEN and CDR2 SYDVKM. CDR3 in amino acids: CASSPTMDTQYF. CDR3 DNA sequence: TGTGCCAGCAGTCCTACTATGGATACGCAGTATTTT. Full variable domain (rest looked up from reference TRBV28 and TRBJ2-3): DVKVTQSSRYLVKRTGEKVFLECVQDMDHENMFWYRQDPGLGLRLIYFSYDVKMKEKGDIPEGYSVSREKKERFSLILESASTNQTSMYLCASSPTMDTQYFGPGTRLTVL.

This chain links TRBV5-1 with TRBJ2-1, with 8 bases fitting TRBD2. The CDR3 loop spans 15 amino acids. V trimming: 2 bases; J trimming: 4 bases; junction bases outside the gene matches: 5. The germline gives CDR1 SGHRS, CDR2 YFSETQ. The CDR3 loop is CASSFPGRGYNEQFF. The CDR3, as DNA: TGCGCCAGCAGCTTCCCCGGGAGGGGTTACAATGAGCAGTTCTTC.

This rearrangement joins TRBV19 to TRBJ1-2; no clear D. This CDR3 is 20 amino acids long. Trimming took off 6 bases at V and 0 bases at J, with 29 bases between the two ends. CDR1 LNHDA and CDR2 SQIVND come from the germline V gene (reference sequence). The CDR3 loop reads CASSQKWEDPADGPNYGYTF. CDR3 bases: TGTGCCAGTAGCCAAAAATGGGAGGACCCTGCGGACGGACCTAACTATGGCTACACCTTC.

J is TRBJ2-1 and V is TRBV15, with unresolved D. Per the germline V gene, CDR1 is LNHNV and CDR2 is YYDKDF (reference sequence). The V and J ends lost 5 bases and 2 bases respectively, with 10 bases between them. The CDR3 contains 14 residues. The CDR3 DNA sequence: TGTGCCACCAGCCTCCCATCGACCTACAATGAGCAGTTCTTC. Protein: CATSLPSTYNEQFF.

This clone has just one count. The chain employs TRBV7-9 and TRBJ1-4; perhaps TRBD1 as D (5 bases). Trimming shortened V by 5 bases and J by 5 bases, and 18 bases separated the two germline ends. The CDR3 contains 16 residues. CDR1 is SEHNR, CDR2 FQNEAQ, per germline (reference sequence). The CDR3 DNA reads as TGTGCCAGCAGCCCCCGACTTGGGGGGGAGAATGAAAAACTGTTTTTT. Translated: CASSPRLGGENEKLFF. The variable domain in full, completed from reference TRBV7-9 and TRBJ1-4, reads DTGVSQNPRHKITKRGQNVTFRCDPISEHNRLYWYRQTLGQGPEFLTYFQNEAQLEKSRLLSDRFSAERPKGSFSTLEIQRTEQGDSAMYLCASSPRLGGENEKLFFGSGTQLSVL.

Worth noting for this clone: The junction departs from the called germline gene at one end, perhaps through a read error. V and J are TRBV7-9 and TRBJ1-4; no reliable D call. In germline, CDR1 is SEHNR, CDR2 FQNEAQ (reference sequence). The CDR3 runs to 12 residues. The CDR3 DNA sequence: TGTGCCAGCAGCTCAAGTCTGCCGGCCTATGCTTTT. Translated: CASSSSLPAYAF. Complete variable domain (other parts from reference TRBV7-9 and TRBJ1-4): DTGVSQNPRHKITKRGQNVTFRCDPISEHNRLYWYRQTLGQGPEFLTYFQNEAQLEKSRLLSDRFSAERPKGSFSTLEIQRTEQGDSAMYLCASSSSLPAYAFGSGTQLSVL.

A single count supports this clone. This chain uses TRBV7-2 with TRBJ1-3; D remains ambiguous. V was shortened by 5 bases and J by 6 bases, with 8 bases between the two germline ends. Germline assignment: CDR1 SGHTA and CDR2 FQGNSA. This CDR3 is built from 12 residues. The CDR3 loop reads CASSLHQNTIYF. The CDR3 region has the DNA TGTGCCAGCAGCCTACACCAAAACACCATATATTTT. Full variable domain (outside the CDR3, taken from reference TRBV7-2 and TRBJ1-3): GAGVSQSPSNKVTEKGKDVELRCDPISGHTALYWYRQSLGQGLEFLIYFQGNSAPDKSGLPSDRFSAERTGGSVSTLTIQRTQQEDSAVYLCASSLHQNTIYFGEGSWLTVV.

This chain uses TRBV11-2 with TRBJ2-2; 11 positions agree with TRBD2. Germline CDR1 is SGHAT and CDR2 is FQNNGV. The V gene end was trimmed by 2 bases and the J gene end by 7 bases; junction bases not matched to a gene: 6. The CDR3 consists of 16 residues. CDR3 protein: CASSLTSGSGGGELFF. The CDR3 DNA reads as TGTGCCAGCAGCTTAACTAGCGGGAGTGGTGGCGGGGAGCTGTTTTTT.

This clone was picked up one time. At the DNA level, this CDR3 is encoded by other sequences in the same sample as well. The CDR3 protein is CASSERKRGMCSYEQYF. DNA for the CDR3: TGTGCCAGCAGTGAAAGGAAGAGGGGAATGTGCTCCTACGAGCAGTACTTC. This chain connects TRBV2 to TRBJ2-7; D might be TRBD1 or TRBD2, each matching 5 bases. In germline, CDR1 is SNHLY, CDR2 FYNNEI. The V and J ends lost 2 bases and 0 bases respectively, with 17 bases between them. CDR3 length: 17 amino acids.

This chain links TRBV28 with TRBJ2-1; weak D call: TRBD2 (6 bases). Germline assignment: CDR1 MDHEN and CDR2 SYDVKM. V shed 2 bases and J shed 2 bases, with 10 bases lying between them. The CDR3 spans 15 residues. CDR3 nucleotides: TGTGCCAGCAGTTTACGGGACTCCCCCTACAATGAGCAGTTCTTC. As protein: CASSLRDSPYNEQFF.

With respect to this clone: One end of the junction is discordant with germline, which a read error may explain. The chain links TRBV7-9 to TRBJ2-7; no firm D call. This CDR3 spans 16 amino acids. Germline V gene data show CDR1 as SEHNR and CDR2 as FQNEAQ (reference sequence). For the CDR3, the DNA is TGTGCCAGCAGCTTTTATCTTCCGAACACCCCCTACGAGCAGTGCTTC. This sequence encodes CASSFYLPNTPYEQCF.

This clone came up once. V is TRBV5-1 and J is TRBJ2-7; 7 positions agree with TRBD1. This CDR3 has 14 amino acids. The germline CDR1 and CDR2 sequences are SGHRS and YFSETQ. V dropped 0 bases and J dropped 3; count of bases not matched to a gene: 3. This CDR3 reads CASSLAYRGYEQYF. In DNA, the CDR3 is TGCGCCAGCAGCTTGGCCTACAGGGGCTACGAGCAGTACTTC.

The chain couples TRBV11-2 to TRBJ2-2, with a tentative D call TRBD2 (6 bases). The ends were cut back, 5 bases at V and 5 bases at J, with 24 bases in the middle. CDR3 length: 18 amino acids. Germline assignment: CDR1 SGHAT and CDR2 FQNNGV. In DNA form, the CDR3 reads TGTGCCAGCAGCGTTCTTAATCCTCCGGGAGAAGGAACCGGGGAGCTGTTTTTT. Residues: CASSVLNPPGEGTGELFF.

The CDR3 bases are TGTGCCAGCTCGAGTATAGCGGGAGAGGAGTGTGATTCAGGGGAGACCCAGTACTTC. Residues: CASSSIAGEECDSGETQYF. This chain joins TRBV18 and TRBJ2-5; 9 nucleotides match TRBD2. Trimming removed 6 bases from V and 5 bases from J; junction bases left unmatched: 22. Germline V CDR1 and CDR2: KGHSH, LQKENI. The CDR3 has 19 residues. The full variable domain, rest sourced from reference TRBV18 and TRBJ2-5, is NAGVMQNPRHLVRRRGQEARLRCSPMKGHSHVYWYRQLPEEGLKFMVYLQKENIIDESGMPKERFSAEFPKEGPSILRIQQVVRGDSAAYFCASSSIAGEECDSGETQYFGPGTRLLVL.

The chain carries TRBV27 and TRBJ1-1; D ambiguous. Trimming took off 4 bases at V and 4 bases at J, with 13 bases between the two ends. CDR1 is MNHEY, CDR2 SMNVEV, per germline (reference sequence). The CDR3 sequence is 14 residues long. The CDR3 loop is CASSYRSRATEAFF. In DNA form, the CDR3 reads TGTGCCAGCAGTTATAGGTCTAGGGCCACTGAAGCTTTCTTT.

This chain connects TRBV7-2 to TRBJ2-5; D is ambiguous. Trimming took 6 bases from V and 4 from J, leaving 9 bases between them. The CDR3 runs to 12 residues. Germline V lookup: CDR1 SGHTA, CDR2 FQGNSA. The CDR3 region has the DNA TGTGCCAGCAGAATTAGAGGAGAGACCCAGTACTTC. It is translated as CASRIRGETQYF.

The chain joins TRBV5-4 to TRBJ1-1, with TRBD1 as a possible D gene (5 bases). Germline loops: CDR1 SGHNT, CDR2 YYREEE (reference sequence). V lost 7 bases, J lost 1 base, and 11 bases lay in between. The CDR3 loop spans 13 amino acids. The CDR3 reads CASGGRENTEAFF. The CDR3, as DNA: TGTGCCAGCGGGGGTAGGGAGAACACTGAAGCTTTCTTT. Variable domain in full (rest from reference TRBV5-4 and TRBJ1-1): ETGVTQSPTHLIKTRGQQVTLRCSSQSGHNTVSWYQQALGQGPQFIFQYYREEENGRGNFPPRFSGLQFPNYSSELNVNALELDDSALYLCASGGRENTEAFFGQGTRLTVV.

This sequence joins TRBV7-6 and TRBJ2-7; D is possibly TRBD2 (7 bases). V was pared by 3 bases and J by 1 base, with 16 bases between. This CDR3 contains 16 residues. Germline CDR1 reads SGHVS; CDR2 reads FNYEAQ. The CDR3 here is CASSFRGGTGSYEQYF. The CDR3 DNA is TGTGCCAGCAGCTTTAGGGGGGGGACGGGATCCTACGAGCAGTACTTC. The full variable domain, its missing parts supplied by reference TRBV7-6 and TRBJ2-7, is GAGVSQSPRYKVTKRGQDVALRCDPISGHVSLYWYRQALGQGPEFLTYFNYEAQQDKSGLPNDRFSAERPEGSISTLTIQRTEQRDSAMYRCASSFRGGTGSYEQYFGPGTRLTVT.